This entry lists 27 T cell receptor beta chains sequenced from one sample in a study of blood T cell repertoires in COVID-19. Measured with immunoSEQ multiplex PCR; TCRdb has only the in-frame clones, and not every one. The top ten hold 2.5% to 3% of the sample, which has about 270,000 clones, 88% seen once. The sample comprised PBMCs or T cells enriched from blood (not recorded which). The receptors stem from a woman aged 50 to 60 who had recovered from COVID-19.

The V call is TRBV28, the J call TRBJ1-2; tentative D call: TRBD1 (5 bases). Trimming took 5 bases from V and 0 from J, leaving 16 bases between them. The V gene's germline CDR1 is MDHEN and CDR2 SYDVKM. The CDR3 sequence is 16 residues long. DNA of the CDR3: TGTGCCAGCAGTGGTCCCACGGACACCTCTAACTATGGCTACACCTTC. This sequence encodes CASSGPTDTSNYGYTF.

The chain links TRBV6-4 to TRBJ1-2, with 9 bases aligning to TRBD1. CDR3 length: 14 residues. CDR1 and CDR2 (germline): MRHNA, SNTAGT. Trimming at V came to 6 bases and at J to 4 bases, leaving 6 bases not matched to a gene. The CDR3 is CASSETGQGYGYTF. The CDR3 nucleotides read TGTGCCAGCAGCGAAACGGGACAGGGCTATGGCTACACCTTC.

This clone was detected a few times. Other DNA sequences from this sample encode an identical CDR3 as well. This rearrangement joins TRBV12-3 or TRBV12-4 to TRBJ2-5; D remains ambiguous. The length of the CDR3 is 11 residues. V lost 3 bases to trimming and J lost 5 bases, with 4 bases between them. CDR3: CASSLRETQYF. The CDR3 DNA follows: TGTGCCAGCAGTTTGAGGGAGACCCAGTACTTC.

This clone came up once. This chain links TRBV24-1 with TRBJ2-7; 10 bases fit TRBD1. The CDR3 covers 16 residues. The ends lost 3 bases at V and 4 bases at J; junction bases unmatched: 8. Germline CDR1 and CDR2: KGHDR and SFDVKD. CDR3 amino acids: CATSDMDRGESYEQYF. As DNA, the CDR3 is TGTGCCACCAGTGATATGGACAGGGGGGAGAGTTACGAGCAGTACTTC.

This rearrangement joins TRBV7-2 to TRBJ2-7; 7 bases agree with TRBD2. This CDR3 has 16 amino acids. CDR1 is SGHTA, CDR2 FQGNSA, per germline. V lost 1 base to trimming and J lost 2 bases; unmatched junction nucleotides: 8. The CDR3 nucleotides are TGTGCCAGCAGCTTAGGGCGAGCAGGGAGGGCCTACGAGCAGTACTTC. As protein: CASSLGRAGRAYEQYF.

The rearrangement uses TRBV4-1 and TRBJ2-7, with 15 nucleotides matching TRBD2. V shed 2 bases, J shed 3 bases, and the junction held 17 bases outside the gene matches. The CDR3 is 21 residues long. CDR1 is MGHRA and CDR2 is YSYEKL in the germline V gene. The CDR3 sequence: CASSQNERAGTSGRIRYEQYF. The CDR3 region has the DNA TGCGCCAGCAGCCAAAATGAGAGGGCCGGGACTAGCGGGAGGATCCGCTACGAGCAGTACTTC.

With regard to this clone: Likely a read error: the CDR3 ends without its conserved phenylalanine or tryptophan. The chain uses TRBV7-2 and TRBJ1-1; D is perhaps TRBD1 (5 bases). Germline CDR1 is SGHTA and CDR2 is FQGNSA. The CDR3 covers 13 residues. The V gene lost 4 bases and the J gene lost 4 bases, with 10 bases spanning the gap. The CDR3, as DNA: TGTGCCAGCAGCTCAGGGTATTTCACTGAAGCTTTCCTT. Its protein is CASSSGYFTEAFL.

The J gene is TRBJ1-2, the V gene TRBV7-9; D might be TRBD1 (6 bases). V lost 5 bases and J 4 bases, leaving 14 bases between the germline ends. This CDR3 has 14 amino acids. Germline CDR1 is SEHNR and CDR2 is FQNEAQ (reference sequence). The CDR3 sequence: CASSARGGGYGYTF. CDR3 nucleotides: TGTGCCAGCAGCGCAAGGGGGGGCGGCTATGGCTACACCTTC. Looking up the rest from reference TRBV7-9 and TRBJ1-2 gives the full variable domain: DTGVSQNPRHKITKRGQNVTFRCDPISEHNRLYWYRQTLGQGPEFLTYFQNEAQLEKSRLLSDRFSAERPKGSFSTLEIQRTEQGDSAMYLCASSARGGGYGYTFGSGTRLTVV.

The rearrangement uses TRBV27 and TRBJ2-7; 7 bases agree with TRBD1. The V gene's germline CDR1 is MNHEY and CDR2 SMNVEV (reference sequence). The CDR3 covers 14 residues. The V and J ends lost 6 bases and 3 bases, in that order; junction bases with no gene match: 8. CDR3 coding DNA: TGTGCCAGCAGCCCCGGGACAGAAATCTACGAGCAGTACTTC. This gives the protein CASSPGTEIYEQYF.

This clone has more than one count but fewer than ten. The chain carries TRBV12-3 or TRBV12-4 and TRBJ2-5; D not certain. The length of the CDR3 is 11 residues. Trimming pared 5 bases from V and 5 bases from J, leaving 6 bases between. The CDR3 loop reads CASSPGETQYF. For the CDR3, the DNA is TGTGCCAGCAGTCCGGGTGAGACCCAGTACTTC.

The chain carries TRBV19 and TRBJ1-2, with 8 bases fitting TRBD1. Losses at the gene ends were 3 bases for V and 8 bases for J; bases not matched to a gene: 8. The CDR3 sequence is 14 residues long. The germline V gene encodes CDR1 LNHDA and CDR2 SQIVND (reference sequence). The CDR3 region is CASSMGTGPAGYTF. CDR3 in DNA: TGTGCCAGTAGTATGGGGACAGGCCCCGCGGGCTACACCTTC. Full variable domain (outside the CDR3, taken from reference TRBV19 and TRBJ1-2): DGGITQSPKYLFRKEGQNVTLSCEQNLNHDAMYWYRQDPGQGLRLIYYSQIVNDFQKGDIAEGYSVSREKKESFPLTVTSAQKNPTAFYLCASSMGTGPAGYTFGSGTRLTVV.

The genes are TRBV25-1 and TRBJ1-4, with a tentative D call TRBD1 (5 bases). Germline V gene data show CDR1 as MGHDK and CDR2 as SYGVNS. V lost 4 bases to trimming and J lost 10 bases, with 22 bases between them. The CDR3 loop spans 16 amino acids. CDR3 region: CASSGGTGTGYGKLFF. The DNA of the CDR3 is TGTGCCAGCAGTGGGGGGACCGGGACTGGGTATGGAAAACTGTTTTTT.

The chain couples TRBV7-2 to TRBJ1-1, with a tentative D call TRBD1 (5 bases). V was pared by 6 bases and J by 2 bases, with 10 bases between. Germline V lookup: CDR1 SGHTA, CDR2 FQGNSA. This CDR3 has 13 residues. The CDR3 DNA sequence: TGTGCCAGCAGAGCGACAGAAAACACTGAAGCTTTCTTT. It encodes CASRATENTEAFF.

The chain joins TRBV11-2 to TRBJ2-1, with 11 bases matching TRBD2. The CDR3 runs 19 residues. Per the germline V gene, CDR1 is SGHAT and CDR2 is FQNNGV. V lost 3 bases, J lost 5 bases, and 15 bases stayed unmatched. In nucleotides, the CDR3 is TGTGCCAGCAGCTTTTCTCGGCTAGCGGGAGGTAAGAGGGACAATGAGCAGTTCTTC. Amino acids: CASSFSRLAGGKRDNEQFF.

The CDR3 bases are TGTGCCAGCAGGACAGGGTCGGCTCAGCCCCAGCATTTT. This codes for CASRTGSAQPQHF. This chain links TRBV6-5 with TRBJ1-5; TRBD1 aligns across 7 bases. This CDR3 region has 13 residues. V lost 6 bases and J lost 6; bases outside the gene matches: 5. Germline CDR1 reads MNHEY; CDR2 reads SVGAGI.

This clone occurred a few times. The V call is TRBV28, the J call TRBJ1-3; D is perhaps TRBD1 (5 bases). The CDR3 has 16 residues. The germline gives CDR1 MDHEN, CDR2 SYDVKM. Trimming removed 3 bases at V and 0 bases at J, with 12 bases between. The CDR3 coding sequence is TGTGCCAGCAGTTTGACAGAAACAAGCTCTGGAAACACCATATATTTT. Encoded protein: CASSLTETSSGNTIYF.

The chain recombines TRBV9 with TRBJ1-3; D not certain. The V end lost 2 bases, the J end lost 3 bases, and 12 bases lay between the germline ends. The CDR3 covers 15 residues. Germline V gene sequence: CDR1 SGDLS, CDR2 YYNGEE. The CDR3 region is CASSVGGGGGNTIYF. The CDR3 nucleotides read TGTGCCAGCAGCGTCGGAGGAGGAGGTGGAAACACCATATATTTT.

This clone was found once. This chain connects TRBV6-2 or TRBV6-3 to TRBJ2-4; tentatively, D is TRBD2 (7 bases). Germline V gives CDR1 MNHEY, CDR2 SVGEGT. Trimming removed 6 bases from V and 1 base from J, with 19 bases in between. CDR3 length: 17 residues. In nucleotides, the CDR3 is TGTGCCAGCAGCCCTGGGGGGGCCCTAGAGGCCAAAAACATTCAGTACTTC. As protein: CASSPGGALEAKNIQYF.

The J gene is TRBJ2-1, the V gene TRBV27; 11 bases are a match to TRBD2. The CDR3 has 15 amino acids. V was clipped by 3 bases and J by 6 bases; unmatched bases: 4. Germline lookup yields CDR1 MNHEY and CDR2 SMNVEV (reference sequence). The CDR3, as DNA: TGTGCCAGCAGTTTCACGGGACTAGCGGCCAATGAGCAGTTCTTC. It encodes CASSFTGLAANEQFF.

This chain joins TRBV4-1 and TRBJ2-5, with 7 bases identical to TRBD2. The length of the CDR3 is 16 residues. Germline CDR1 MGHRA, CDR2 YSYEKL. V was pared by 5 bases and J by 5 bases, with 14 bases of the junction left unmatched. The CDR3 DNA is TGCGCCAGCAGCGGAACTGGCGGGAGCCGGGCGGAGACCCAGTACTTC. Amino acids: CASSGTGGSRAETQYF.

CDR3 sequence (DNA): TGTGCCAGCACAACGGACAGAACGAGCAATCAGCCCCAGCATTTT. Residues: CASTTDRTSNQPQHF. The V gene is TRBV28, the J gene TRBJ1-5, with D possibly matching TRBD1 (6 bases). V was pared by 7 bases and J by 1 base, with 14 bases between. This CDR3 contains 15 residues. The germline V gene has CDR1 MDHEN and CDR2 SYDVKM.

This clone has a handful of counts. The DNA of the CDR3 is TGTGCCAGCAGTTACGGCGCGGGGATGGGCGAGCAGTACTTC. It encodes CASSYGAGMGEQYF. The gene calls are TRBV6-6 and TRBJ2-7, with D tentatively TRBD2 (6 bases). Trimming removed 2 bases from V and 6 bases from J, with 14 bases in between. Per the germline V gene, CDR1 is MNHNY and CDR2 is SVGAGI (reference sequence). This CDR3 is built from 14 residues.

This clone occurred once. DNA of the CDR3: TGTGCCAGCAGTTTAATGGCGGGAGGCTATGAGCAGTTCTTC. Its translation is CASSLMAGGYEQFF. This sequence joins TRBV27 and TRBJ2-1; 8 bases line up with TRBD2. Germline V gene data show CDR1 as MNHEY and CDR2 as SMNVEV (reference sequence). With V trimmed by 2 bases and J by 8 bases, 5 bases remained unmatched. The CDR3 is made up of 14 amino acids.

The chain links TRBV20-1 to TRBJ2-5; the D gene is possibly TRBD2 (5 bases). This CDR3 spans 16 amino acids. V gave up 3 bases and J gave up 1 base, with 18 bases separating them. Per germline, CDR1 DFQATT and CDR2 SNEGSKA (reference sequence). CDR3 amino acids: CSASSLKASPQETQYF. CDR3 in DNA: TGCAGTGCTAGTTCTCTCAAAGCTAGCCCCCAAGAGACCCAGTACTTC.

The CDR3 bases are TGTGCCAGCAGCTTAGCCCCAGGGCCCCGGTACAATGAGCAGTTCTTC. Amino acids: CASSLAPGPRYNEQFF. J is TRBJ2-1 and V is TRBV7-2; tentative D call: TRBD1 (5 bases). CDR3 length equals 16 residues. Germline CDR1 reads SGHTA; CDR2 reads FQGNSA. V was pared by 0 bases and J by 4 bases, with 13 bases between.

The V and J genes are TRBV24-1 and TRBJ2-1, with D maybe TRBD1 (6 bases). The CDR3 consists of 14 residues. The V end lost 3 bases, the J end lost 10 bases, and 15 bases lay between the germline ends. Germline CDR1 KGHDR, CDR2 SFDVKD. CDR3 loop: CATSDGKGHSEQFF. DNA of the CDR3: TGTGCCACCAGTGATGGTAAGGGACACTCGGAGCAGTTCTTC.

The rearrangement links TRBV9 to TRBJ2-1; 9 positions match TRBD2. V lost 0 bases to trimming and J lost 0 bases; unmatched junction nucleotides: 1. The CDR3 has 16 residues. The germline V gene encodes CDR1 SGDLS and CDR2 YYNGEE. The CDR3 is CASSVASGNSYNEQFF. CDR3 bases: TGTGCCAGCAGCGTAGCTAGCGGGAACTCCTACAATGAGCAGTTCTTC.